The rows below give T cell receptor beta chains drawn from one sample of a study of T cell responses to AZD1222 COVID-19 vaccine. This table comes from immunoSEQ multiplex PCR, and its TCRdb copy is limited to in-frame clones, with some not included. Seen here are approximately 71,000 clones, almost 90% observed once, and the top ten hold under 8.5%. The sample in question was peripheral blood, obtained on day 0 of AZD1222 vaccination. Receptors originate from an adult in good health. Both conserved end residues are part of each CDR3. Fields, in order: V gene, J gene, clone size, CDR3 protein. Only some rows state a clone size, as once, few, many or a class for expanded clones.

TRBV6-5	TRBJ2-7	-	CASSRRTSGNYEQYF
TRBV19	TRBJ1-5	-	CASSIGVGNQPQHF
TRBV27	TRBJ1-2	-	CASSLSGGDPSLSSYTF
TRBV6-5	TRBJ2-6	-	CASSRQASGANVLTF
TRBV18	TRBJ2-1	-	CASSPRLSGSKSYNEQFF
TRBV2	TRBJ1-3	-	CASSRQGTGNTIYF
TRBV6-5	TRBJ1-5	-	CASSLGLGGVQPQHF
TRBV28	TRBJ1-2	-	CASSLWPGTNYGYTF
TRBV2	TRBJ2-1	-	CASTGTSGYNEQFF
TRBV6-5	TRBJ2-7	-	CASSYSGAAYEQYF
TRBV28	TRBJ1-2	-	CASKIRTGYNYGYTF
TRBV25-1	TRBJ2-5	-	CASSALGTGQETQYF
TRBV2	TRBJ1-4	once	CASSKTATATNEKLFF
TRBV4-1	TRBJ1-5	-	CASSQERTGINQHF
TRBV28	TRBJ1-6	-	CASSSPGTDNSPLHF
TRBV2	TRBJ2-4	-	CASRKDIRENIQYF
TRBV4-2	TRBJ2-3	-	CASSQAGLLSGTDTQYF
TRBV27	TRBJ1-4	-	CASSLKAARGEKLFF
TRBV4-1	TRBJ1-2	-	CASSHAASGTVNYGYTF
TRBV7-2	TRBJ1-2	-	CASSRGSSNYGYTF
TRBV6-2/TRBV6-3	TRBJ2-6	-	CASSSLGLAPHSGANVLTF
TRBV2	TRBJ2-7	-	CASSELAGGYEQYF
TRBV5-4	TRBJ2-7	once	CASSLRQGHYEQYF
TRBV6-2/TRBV6-3	TRBJ1-5	-	CASSYFGREYQPQHF
TRBV28	TRBJ1-5	once	CASSPRAGVFQPQHF
TRBV4-1	TRBJ2-5	-	CASSQAGALQETQYF
TRBV6-4	TRBJ2-1	few	CASSAGAASYNEQFF
TRBV1	TRBJ2-7	-	CTSSQSAGEQYF
TRBV28	TRBJ1-1	-	CASSSTGREAFF
TRBV5-1	TRBJ2-3	-	CASSLDRGRGTDTQYF
TRBV12-3/TRBV12-4	TRBJ1-6	-	CASSASLNSPLHF
TRBV6-4	TRBJ2-1	-	CASSDTAGGDYNEQFF
TRBV6-2/TRBV6-3	TRBJ2-1	once	CASSYLSGSRFEQFF
TRBV2	TRBJ1-1	once	CASSQRGFTEAFF
TRBV9	TRBJ2-3	-	CASSVATWISGTDTQYF
TRBV15	TRBJ1-2	-	CATSRDPGANYGYTF
TRBV3-1/TRBV3-2	TRBJ1-3	few	CASSEGVGAAGNTIYF
TRBV18	TRBJ2-1	-	CASSPGFAETVAGPWNEQFF
TRBV6-4	TRBJ1-5	-	CASSETGWGQPQHF
TRBV3-1/TRBV3-2	TRBJ1-1	-	CASSHGQVLNTEAFF
TRBV18	TRBJ1-1	-	CASSPGQGNTEAFF
TRBV15	TRBJ2-1	-	CATSRELADSYNEQFF
TRBV7-8	TRBJ1-2	-	CASSPLRGYTF
TRBV15	TRBJ2-1	-	CATSRSSGRAANEQFF
TRBV5-1	TRBJ2-1	-	CASSLTSGNNEQFF
TRBV19	TRBJ2-6	-	CASSIDGGSGANVLTF